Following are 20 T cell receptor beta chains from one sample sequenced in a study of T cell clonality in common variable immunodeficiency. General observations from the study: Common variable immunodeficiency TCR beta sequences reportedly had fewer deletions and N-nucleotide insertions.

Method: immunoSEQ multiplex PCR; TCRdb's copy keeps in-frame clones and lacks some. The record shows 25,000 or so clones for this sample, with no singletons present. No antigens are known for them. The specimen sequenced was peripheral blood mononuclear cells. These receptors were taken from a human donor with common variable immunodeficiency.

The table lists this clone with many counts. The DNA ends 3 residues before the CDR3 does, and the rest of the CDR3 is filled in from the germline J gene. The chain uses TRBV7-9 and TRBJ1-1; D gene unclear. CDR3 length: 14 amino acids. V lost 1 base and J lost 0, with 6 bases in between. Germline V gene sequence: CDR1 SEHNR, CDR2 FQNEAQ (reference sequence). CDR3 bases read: TGTGCCAGCAGCTTAGGACAAATGAACACTGAA. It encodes CASSLGQMNTE. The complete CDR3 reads CASSLGQMNTEAFF.

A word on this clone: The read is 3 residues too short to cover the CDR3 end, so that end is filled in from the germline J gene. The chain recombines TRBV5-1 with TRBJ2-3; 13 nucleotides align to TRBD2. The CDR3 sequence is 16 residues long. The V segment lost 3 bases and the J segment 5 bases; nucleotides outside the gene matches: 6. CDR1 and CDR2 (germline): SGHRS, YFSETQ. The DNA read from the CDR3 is TGCGCCAGCAGCTATACTAGCGGGGGGGTCGGAGATACG. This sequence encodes CASSYTSGGVGDT. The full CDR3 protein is CASSYTSGGVGDTQYF. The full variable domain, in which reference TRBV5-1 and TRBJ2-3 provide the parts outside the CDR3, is KAGVTQTPRYLIKTRGQQVTLSCSPISGHRSVSWYQQTPGQGLQFLFEYFSETQRNKGNFPGRFSGRQFSNSRSEMNVSTLELGDSALYLCASSYTSGGVGDTQYFGPGTRLTVL.

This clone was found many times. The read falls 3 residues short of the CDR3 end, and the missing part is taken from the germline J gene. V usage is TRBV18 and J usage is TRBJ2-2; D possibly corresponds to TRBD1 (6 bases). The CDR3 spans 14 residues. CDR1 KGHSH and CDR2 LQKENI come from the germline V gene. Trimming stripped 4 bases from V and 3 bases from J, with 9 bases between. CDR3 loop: CASSQGQYTGELFF. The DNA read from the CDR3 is TGTGCCAGCTCACAAGGACAGTACACCGGGGAG.

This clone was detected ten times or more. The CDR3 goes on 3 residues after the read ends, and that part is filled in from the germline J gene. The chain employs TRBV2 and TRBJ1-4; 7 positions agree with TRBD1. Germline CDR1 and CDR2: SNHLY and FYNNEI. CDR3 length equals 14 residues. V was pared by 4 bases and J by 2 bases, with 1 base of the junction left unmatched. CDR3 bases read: TGTGCCAGCAGTGCGGGACAGACTAATGAAAAA. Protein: CASSAGQTNEK. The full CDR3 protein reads CASSAGQTNEKLFF.

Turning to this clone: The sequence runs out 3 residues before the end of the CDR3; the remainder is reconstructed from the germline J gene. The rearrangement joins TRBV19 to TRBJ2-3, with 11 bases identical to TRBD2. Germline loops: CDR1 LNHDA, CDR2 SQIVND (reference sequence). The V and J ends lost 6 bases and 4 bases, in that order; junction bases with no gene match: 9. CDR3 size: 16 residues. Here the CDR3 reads CASSPFSGRAADTQYF. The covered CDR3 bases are TGTGCCAGTAGCCCCTTTAGCGGGAGGGCCGCAGATACG.

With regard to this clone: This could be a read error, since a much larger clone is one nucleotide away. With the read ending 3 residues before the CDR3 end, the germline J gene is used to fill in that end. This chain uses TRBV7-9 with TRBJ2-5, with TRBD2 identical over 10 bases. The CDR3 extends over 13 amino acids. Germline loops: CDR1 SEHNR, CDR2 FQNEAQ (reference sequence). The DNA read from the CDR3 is TGTTCCAGCTTGCTAGCGGGAGAAGAGACC. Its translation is CSSLLAGEET. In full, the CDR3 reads CSSLLAGEETQYF.

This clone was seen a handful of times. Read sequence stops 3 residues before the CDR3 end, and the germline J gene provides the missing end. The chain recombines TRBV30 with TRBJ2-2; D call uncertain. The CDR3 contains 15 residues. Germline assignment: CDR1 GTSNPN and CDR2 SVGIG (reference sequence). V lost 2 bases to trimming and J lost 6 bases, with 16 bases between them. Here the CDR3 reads CAWSPLGFKAGELFF. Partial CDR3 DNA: TGTGCCTGGAGTCCCCTCGGGTTTAAGGCCGGGGAG.

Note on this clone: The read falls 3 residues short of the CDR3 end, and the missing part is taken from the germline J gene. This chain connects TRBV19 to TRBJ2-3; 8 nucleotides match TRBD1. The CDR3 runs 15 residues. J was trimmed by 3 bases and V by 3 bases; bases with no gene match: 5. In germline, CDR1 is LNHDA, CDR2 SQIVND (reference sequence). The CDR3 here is CASSIGQGKTDTQYF. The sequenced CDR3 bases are TGTGCCAGTAGTATTGGACAGGGCAAGACAGATACG. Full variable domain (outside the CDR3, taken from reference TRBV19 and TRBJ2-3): DGGITQSPKYLFRKEGQNVTLSCEQNLNHDAMYWYRQDPGQGLRLIYYSQIVNDFQKGDIAEGYSVSREKKESFPLTVTSAQKNPTAFYLCASSIGQGKTDTQYFGPGTRLTVL.

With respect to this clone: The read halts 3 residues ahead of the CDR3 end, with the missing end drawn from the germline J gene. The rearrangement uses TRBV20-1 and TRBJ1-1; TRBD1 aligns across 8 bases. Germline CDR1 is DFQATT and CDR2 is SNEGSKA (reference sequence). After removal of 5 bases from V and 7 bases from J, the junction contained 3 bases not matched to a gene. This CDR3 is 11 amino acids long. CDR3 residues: CSAVTGVEAFF. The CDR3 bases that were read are TGCAGTGCTGTGACAGGGGTTGAA.

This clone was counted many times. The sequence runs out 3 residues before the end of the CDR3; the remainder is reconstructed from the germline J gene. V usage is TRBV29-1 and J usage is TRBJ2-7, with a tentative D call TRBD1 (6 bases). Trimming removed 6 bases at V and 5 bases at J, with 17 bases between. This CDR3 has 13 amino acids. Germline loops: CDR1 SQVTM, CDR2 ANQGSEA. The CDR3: CSVVSGVVHEQYF. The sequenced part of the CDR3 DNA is TGCAGCGTGGTGTCAGGGGTTGTCCACGAG.

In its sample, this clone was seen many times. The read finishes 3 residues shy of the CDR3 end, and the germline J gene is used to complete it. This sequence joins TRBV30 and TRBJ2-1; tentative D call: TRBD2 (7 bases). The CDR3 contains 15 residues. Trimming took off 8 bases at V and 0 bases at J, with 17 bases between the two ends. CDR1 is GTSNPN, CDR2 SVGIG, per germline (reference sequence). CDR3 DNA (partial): TGTGCCCGTGGGGGCGGGGGTTCCTCCTACAATGAG. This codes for CARGGGGSSYNE. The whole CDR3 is CARGGGGSSYNEQFF. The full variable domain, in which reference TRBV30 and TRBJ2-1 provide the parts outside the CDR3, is SQTIHQWPATLVQPVGSPLSLECTVEGTSNPNLYWYRQAAGRGLQLLFYSVGIGQISSEVPQNLSASRPQDRQFILSSKKLLLSDSGFYLCARGGGGSSYNEQFFGPGTRLTVL.

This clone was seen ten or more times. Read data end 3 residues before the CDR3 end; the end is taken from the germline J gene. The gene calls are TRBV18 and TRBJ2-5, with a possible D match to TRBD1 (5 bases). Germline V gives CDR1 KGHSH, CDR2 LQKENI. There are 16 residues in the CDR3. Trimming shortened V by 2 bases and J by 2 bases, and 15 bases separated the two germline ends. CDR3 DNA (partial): TGTGCCAGCTCACCATCTCGCTCAGGGTATCAAGAGACC. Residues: CASSPSRSGYQET. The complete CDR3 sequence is CASSPSRSGYQETQYF.

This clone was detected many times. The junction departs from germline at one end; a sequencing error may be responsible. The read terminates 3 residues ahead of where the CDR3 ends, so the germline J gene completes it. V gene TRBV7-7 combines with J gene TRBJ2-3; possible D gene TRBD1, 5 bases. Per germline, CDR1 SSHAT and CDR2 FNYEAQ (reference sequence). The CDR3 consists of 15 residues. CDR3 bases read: TGTGCTAGCAGTCAAGGGGTTGGGCACACAGATACG. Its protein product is CASSQGVGHTDT. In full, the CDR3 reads CASSQGVGHTDTQYF.

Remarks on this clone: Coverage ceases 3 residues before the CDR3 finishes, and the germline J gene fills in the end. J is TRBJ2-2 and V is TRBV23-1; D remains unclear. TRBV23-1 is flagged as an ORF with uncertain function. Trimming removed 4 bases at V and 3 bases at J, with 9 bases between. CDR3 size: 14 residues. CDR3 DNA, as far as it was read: TGCGCCAGCAGTCGGGCCAGTCACACCGGGGAG. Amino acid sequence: CASSRASHTGE. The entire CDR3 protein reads CASSRASHTGELFF.

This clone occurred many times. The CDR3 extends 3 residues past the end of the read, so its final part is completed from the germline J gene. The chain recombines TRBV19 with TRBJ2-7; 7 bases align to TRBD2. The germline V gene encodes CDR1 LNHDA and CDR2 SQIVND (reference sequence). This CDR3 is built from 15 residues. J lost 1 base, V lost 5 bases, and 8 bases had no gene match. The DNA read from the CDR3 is TGTGCCAGTAGTGGGGCTAGCGGCCTATCCTACGAG. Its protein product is CASSGASGLSYE. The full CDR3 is CASSGASGLSYEQYF.

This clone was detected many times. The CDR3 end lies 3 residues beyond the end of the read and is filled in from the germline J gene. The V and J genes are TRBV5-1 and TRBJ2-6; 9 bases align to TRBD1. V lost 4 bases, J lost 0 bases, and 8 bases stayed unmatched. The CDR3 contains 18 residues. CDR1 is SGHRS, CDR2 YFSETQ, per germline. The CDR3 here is CASSTGQGTYSGANVLTF. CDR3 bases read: TGCGCCAGCAGCACCGGACAGGGGACCTACTCTGGGGCCAACGTC.

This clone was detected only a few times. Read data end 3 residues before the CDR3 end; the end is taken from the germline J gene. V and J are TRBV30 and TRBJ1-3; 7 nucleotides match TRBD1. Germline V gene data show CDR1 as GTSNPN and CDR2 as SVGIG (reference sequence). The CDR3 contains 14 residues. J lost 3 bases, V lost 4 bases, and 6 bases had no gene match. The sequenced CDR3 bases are TGTGCCTGGATTAGAGGGGGCCTTGGAAACACC. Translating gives CAWIRGGLGNT. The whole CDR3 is CAWIRGGLGNTIYF.

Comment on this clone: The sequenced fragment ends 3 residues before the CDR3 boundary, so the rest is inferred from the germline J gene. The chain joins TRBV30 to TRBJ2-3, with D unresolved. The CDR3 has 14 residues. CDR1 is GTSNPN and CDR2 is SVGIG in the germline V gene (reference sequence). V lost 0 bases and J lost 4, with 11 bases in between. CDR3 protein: CAWSVRPMADTQYF. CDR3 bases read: TGTGCCTGGAGTGTACGCCCTATGGCAGATACG.

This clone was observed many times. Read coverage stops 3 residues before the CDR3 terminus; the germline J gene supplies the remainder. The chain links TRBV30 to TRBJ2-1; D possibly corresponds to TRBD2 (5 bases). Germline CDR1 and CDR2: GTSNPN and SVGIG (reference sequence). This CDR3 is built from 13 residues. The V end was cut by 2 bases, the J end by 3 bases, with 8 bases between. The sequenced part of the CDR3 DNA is TGTGCCTGGAGTATTGGACTCTACAATGAG. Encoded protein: CAWSIGLYNE. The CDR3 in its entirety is CAWSIGLYNEQFF.

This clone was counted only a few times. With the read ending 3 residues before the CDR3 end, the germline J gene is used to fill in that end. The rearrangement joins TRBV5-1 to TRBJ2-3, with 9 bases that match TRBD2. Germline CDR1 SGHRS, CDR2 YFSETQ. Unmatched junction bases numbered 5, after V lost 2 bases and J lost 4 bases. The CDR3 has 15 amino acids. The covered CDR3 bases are TGCGCCAGCAGCTTAATAGCGGGAGACCCAGATACG. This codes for CASSLIAGDPDT. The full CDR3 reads CASSLIAGDPDTQYF.